This T cell receptor (beta chain) was profiled in a study of cytomegalovirus exposure and HLA in healthy donors. Study details: The approximately 120 validation repertoires were reported in a later analysis to have been generated on the same platform as the 666 first-cohort repertoires. Study conclusions and caveats: The study recorded 164 TCR beta chains that were cytomegalovirus-associated.

Method: immunoSEQ multiplex PCR; TCRdb's copy keeps in-frame clones and lacks some. The sample lists around 120,000 clones, roughly nine tenths occurring once. As for this clone: Its antigen is unidentified.

Among the 100 to 150 subjects of the validation cohort, separate from the approximately 700-subject first cohort, were the donors. The CDR3 contains 11 residues. V shed 2 bases and J shed 9 bases, with 5 bases lying between them. Germline-derived CDR1 and CDR2 are MDHEN and SYDVKM. The J gene is TRBJ1-5, the V gene TRBV28, with D uncertain. Sequences were obtained from PBMCs. The receptor's source is a man aged 18 to 30 in good health and CMV-seropositive. CDR3 in amino acids: CASSLGPPQHF. CDR3 coding DNA: TGTGCCAGCAGTTTAGGCCCGCCCCAGCATTTT. Full variable domain (rest looked up from reference TRBV28 and TRBJ1-5): DVKVTQSSRYLVKRTGEKVFLECVQDMDHENMFWYRQDPGLGLRLIYFSYDVKMKEKGDIPEGYSVSREKKERFSLILESASTNQTSMYLCASSLGPPQHFGDGTRLSIL.